Shown below are 14 T cell receptor beta chains from a single sample sequenced in a study of PD-1 blockade in classical Hodgkin lymphoma. TCRdb keeps only in-frame clones here, not all; method: immunoSEQ multiplex PCR. This sample has fewer than 90,000 clones, with 93% found just once. Specified time point: newly diagnosed, previously untreated cHL patient sample. The sequencing input was peripheral blood mononuclear cells (PBMCs). The source is a human donor with classical Hodgkin lymphoma.

This clone appeared once. The chain recombines TRBV7-2 with TRBJ2-7, with unresolved D. The ends were cut back, 2 bases at V and 0 bases at J, with 8 bases in the middle. Germline assignment: CDR1 SGHTA and CDR2 FQGNSA. There are 14 residues in the CDR3. CDR3 protein: CASSLTTPSYEQYF. CDR3 coding DNA: TGTGCCAGCAGCTTAACCACTCCCTCCTACGAGCAGTACTTC. Combining the CDR3 with reference TRBV7-2 and TRBJ2-7 gives the whole variable domain GAGVSQSPSNKVTEKGKDVELRCDPISGHTALYWYRQSLGQGLEFLIYFQGNSAPDKSGLPSDRFSAERTGGSVSTLTIQRTQQEDSAVYLCASSLTTPSYEQYFGPGTRLTVT.

The chain combines TRBV2 with TRBJ2-5, with 9 nucleotides matching TRBD2. V shed 6 bases, J shed 5 bases, and the junction held 4 bases outside the gene matches. Germline V gene data show CDR1 as SNHLY and CDR2 as FYNNEI. The CDR3 has 13 residues. The CDR3 DNA reads TGTGCCAGCAGCGGACTAGCGTCCGAGACCCAGTACTTC. Its protein product is CASSGLASETQYF. The variable domain in full, completed from reference TRBV2 and TRBJ2-5, reads EPEVTQTPSHQVTQMGQEVILRCVPISNHLYFYWYRQILGQKVEFLVSFYNNEISEKSEIFDDQFSVERPDGSNFTLKIRSTKLEDSAMYFCASSGLASETQYFGPGTRLLVL.

This chain uses TRBV7-2 with TRBJ1-4; 7 nucleotides line up with TRBD1. Trimming at V came to 1 base and at J to 4 bases, leaving 3 bases not matched to a gene. Germline-derived CDR1 and CDR2 are SGHTA and FQGNSA. The CDR3 consists of 15 residues. As DNA, the CDR3 is TGTGCCAGCAGCTTAGGGGACAGAAATAATGAAAAACTGTTTTTT. Translation: CASSLGDRNNEKLFF.

The V call is TRBV18, the J call TRBJ1-5, with D hard to call. The CDR3 has 14 amino acids. Trimming pared 1 base from V and 0 bases from J, leaving 4 bases between. CDR1 KGHSH and CDR2 LQKENI come from the germline V gene. CDR3 sequence: CASSPLPSNQPQHF. In DNA form, the CDR3 reads TGTGCCAGCTCACCACTTCCTAGCAATCAGCCCCAGCATTTT.

The chain carries TRBV9 and TRBJ2-1, with TRBD1 identical over 7 bases. Looked up from germline, CDR1 is SGDLS and CDR2 is YYNGEE. J was trimmed by 8 bases and V by 4 bases; bases with no gene match: 6. This CDR3 has 13 amino acids. The CDR3 bases are TGTGCCAGCAGCTACCGACAGGGTGATGAGCAGTTCTTC. This translates into CASSYRQGDEQFF.

The V call is TRBV21-1, the J call TRBJ2-7; the table's D gene call, TRBD1, was not cross checked with the DNA. TRBV21-1 is listed as a pseudogene. The CDR3 length is 16 residues. The CDR3 here is CASSKGQGQRAYEQYF. CDR3 DNA sequence: TGTGCCAGCAGCAAGGGACAGGGTCAAAGGGCTTACGAGCAGTACTTC.

The chain carries TRBV11-3 and TRBJ2-7; D possibly corresponds to TRBD1 (6 bases). Trimming shortened V by 5 bases and J by 0 bases, and 11 bases separated the two germline ends. This CDR3 region has 14 residues. CDR1 SGHNT and CDR2 YENEEA come from the germline V gene. DNA of the CDR3: TGTGCCAGCAGCAAGGGACACTCCTCCTACGAGCAGTACTTC. Its protein product is CASSKGHSSYEQYF.

V gene TRBV7-2 combines with J gene TRBJ1-5, with unresolved D. The CDR3 sequence is 16 residues long. Germline CDR1 is SGHTA and CDR2 is FQGNSA. The ends were cut back, 5 bases at V and 0 bases at J, with 14 bases in the middle. The chain's CDR3 is CASSLPNTYSNQPQHF. The CDR3, as DNA: TGTGCCAGCAGCCTTCCCAACACATATAGCAATCAGCCCCAGCATTTT.

This clone appeared once. The chain recombines TRBV5-6 with TRBJ1-1; 8 nucleotides align to TRBD1. The J segment lost 0 bases and the V segment lost 4 bases, leaving 5 bases of the junction unmatched. Germline V CDR1 and CDR2: SGHDT, YYEEEE. CDR3 length: 15 residues. The CDR3 sequence: CASSPGTGMNTEAFF. The CDR3 DNA sequence: TGTGCCAGCAGCCCAGGGACAGGAATGAACACTGAAGCTTTCTTT.

The V call is TRBV9, the J call TRBJ2-7; possible D gene TRBD1, 5 bases. Trimming removed 1 base at V and 0 bases at J, with 8 bases between. Germline-derived CDR1 and CDR2 are SGDLS and YYNGEE. The CDR3 runs 14 residues. CDR3 DNA sequence: TGTGCCAGCAGCGTACAGGGCAGCTCCTACGAGCAGTACTTC. Amino acid sequence: CASSVQGSSYEQYF.

The rearrangement uses TRBV7-9 and TRBJ1-1, with D unresolved. The V end was cut by 1 base, the J end by 1 base, with 4 bases between. The CDR3 has 13 residues. Germline-derived CDR1 and CDR2 are SEHNR and FQNEAQ (reference sequence). Written as DNA, the CDR3 is TGTGCCAGCAGCTTAGGACAGAACACTGAAGCTTTCTTT. It encodes CASSLGQNTEAFF.

The chain employs TRBV10-2 and TRBJ1-1; unclear D gene. Germline V gene lookup returns CDR1 WSHSY and CDR2 SAAADI. This CDR3 has 13 residues. Trimming pared 3 bases from V and 4 bases from J, leaving 9 bases between. CDR3 in amino acids: CASSEAGGTEAFF. CDR3 DNA sequence: TGCGCCAGCAGTGAAGCGGGCGGCACTGAAGCTTTCTTT.

The V call is TRBV6-6, the J call TRBJ1-1, with D possibly TRBD1 on 6 matching bases. Per germline, CDR1 MNHNY and CDR2 SVGAGI (reference sequence). The V gene lost 0 bases and the J gene lost 7 bases, with 15 bases spanning the gap. The CDR3 spans 15 residues. The chain's CDR3 is CASSYSRREQGEAFF. Here the CDR3 DNA reads TGTGCCAGCAGTTACTCGAGGCGGGAACAGGGTGAAGCTTTCTTT.

The rearrangement uses TRBV18 and TRBJ1-1; D is possibly TRBD1 (5 bases). The CDR3 is made up of 16 amino acids. V gave up 2 bases and J gave up 0 bases, with 13 bases separating them. Germline values: CDR1 KGHSH, CDR2 LQKENI. CDR3 in amino acids: CASSPSFQGVNTEAFF. For the CDR3, the DNA is TGTGCCAGCTCACCATCTTTTCAAGGGGTGAACACTGAAGCTTTCTTT.